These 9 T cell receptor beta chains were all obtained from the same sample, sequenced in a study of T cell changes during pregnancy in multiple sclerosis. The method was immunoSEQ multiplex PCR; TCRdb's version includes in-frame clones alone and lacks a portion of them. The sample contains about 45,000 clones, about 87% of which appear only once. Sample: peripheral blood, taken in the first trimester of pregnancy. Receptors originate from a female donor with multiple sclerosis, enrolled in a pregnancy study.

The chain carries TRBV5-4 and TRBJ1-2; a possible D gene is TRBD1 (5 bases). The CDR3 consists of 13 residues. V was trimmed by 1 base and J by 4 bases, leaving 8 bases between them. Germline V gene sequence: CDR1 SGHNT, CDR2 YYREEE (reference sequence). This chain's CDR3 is CASSLTGLYGYTF. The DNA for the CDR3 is TGTGCCAGCAGCTTGACAGGCCTCTATGGCTACACCTTC.

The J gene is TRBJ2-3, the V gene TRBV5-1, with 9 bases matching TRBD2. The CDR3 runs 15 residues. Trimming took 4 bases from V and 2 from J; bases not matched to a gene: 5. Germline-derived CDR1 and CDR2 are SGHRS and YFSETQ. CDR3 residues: CASSTAGGHTDTQYF. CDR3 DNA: TGCGCCAGCAGCACAGCGGGGGGCCACACAGATACGCAGTATTTT.

This chain's CDR3 is CASYSGGASEQFF. The CDR3 region has the DNA TGTGCCAGCTATAGCGGGGGGGCCAGTGAGCAGTTCTTC. V and J are TRBV2 and TRBJ2-1; the match to TRBD2 covers 11 bases. The CDR3 covers 13 residues. V gave up 8 bases and J gave up 9 bases; unmatched junction bases: 6. Germline CDR1 is SNHLY and CDR2 is FYNNEI.

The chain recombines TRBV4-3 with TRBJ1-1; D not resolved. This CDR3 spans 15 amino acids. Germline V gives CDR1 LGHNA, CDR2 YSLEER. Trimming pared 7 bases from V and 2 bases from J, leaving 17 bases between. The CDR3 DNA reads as TGCGCCAGCAAGATTGACTTCAACTCTAACACTGAAGCTTTCTTT. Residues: CASKIDFNSNTEAFF.

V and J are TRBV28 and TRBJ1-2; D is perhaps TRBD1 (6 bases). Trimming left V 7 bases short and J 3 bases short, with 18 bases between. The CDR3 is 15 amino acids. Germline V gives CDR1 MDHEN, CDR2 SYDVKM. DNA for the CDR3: TGTGCCAGCATCCGGACAGCGCCGTATGACTATGGCTACACCTTC. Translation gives CASIRTAPYDYGYTF.

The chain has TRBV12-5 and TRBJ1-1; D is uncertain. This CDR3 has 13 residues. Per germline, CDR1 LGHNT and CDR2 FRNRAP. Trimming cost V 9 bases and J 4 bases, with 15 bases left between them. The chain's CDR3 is CASAPGGRTEAFF. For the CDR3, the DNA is TGTGCTAGCGCACCCGGAGGGCGCACTGAAGCTTTCTTT.

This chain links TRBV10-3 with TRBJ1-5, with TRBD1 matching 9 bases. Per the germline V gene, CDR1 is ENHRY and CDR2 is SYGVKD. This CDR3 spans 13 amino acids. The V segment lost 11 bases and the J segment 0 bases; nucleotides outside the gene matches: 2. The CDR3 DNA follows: TGTGCCTCGACAGGGGGTAGCAATCAGCCCCAGCATTTT. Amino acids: CASTGGSNQPQHF.

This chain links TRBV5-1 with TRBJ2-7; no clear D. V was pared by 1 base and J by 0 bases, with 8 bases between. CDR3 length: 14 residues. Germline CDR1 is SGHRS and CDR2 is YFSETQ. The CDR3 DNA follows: TGCGCCAGCAGCTTGCTACAGAGCTCCTACGAGCAGTACTTC. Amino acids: CASSLLQSSYEQYF.

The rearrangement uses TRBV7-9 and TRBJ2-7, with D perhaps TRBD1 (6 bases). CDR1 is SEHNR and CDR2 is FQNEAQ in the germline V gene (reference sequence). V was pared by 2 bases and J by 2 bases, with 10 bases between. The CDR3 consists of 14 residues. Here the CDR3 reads CASSLHQGTYEQYF. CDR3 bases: TGTGCCAGCAGCTTACATCAGGGGACCTACGAGCAGTACTTC.